This entry concerns a single T cell receptor beta chain. What it recognizes is unknown. The sample originates from a study of cytomegalovirus exposure and HLA in healthy donors. Broader study findings: Segments of the TCR beta V type were, in most cases, productive about 90% or about 30% of the time in an earlier analysis.

The PCR ran on 60 Vbeta and 13 Jbeta primers. Data came from immunoSEQ multiplex PCR; TCRdb stores just in-frame clones and leaves some out. The sample has some 120,000 clones; 70% to 75% are singletons. The CDR3 totals 16 residues. V dropped 1 base and J dropped 4; count of bases not matched to a gene: 9. The V gene's germline CDR1 is SGHTA and CDR2 FQGNSA. Sequenced sample: PBMCs. The rearrangement uses TRBV7-2 and TRBJ2-7; TRBD2 aligns across 8 bases. The receptor was isolated from a woman aged 40-49 years in good health and CMV-seropositive. As DNA, the CDR3 is TGTGCCAGCAGCTTAGGATCGGCGGGACTAGGTTACGAGCAGTACTTC. Amino acids: CASSLGSAGLGYEQYF. The entire variable domain, with the rest obtained from reference TRBV7-2 and TRBJ2-7, is as follows: GAGVSQSPSNKVTEKGKDVELRCDPISGHTALYWYRQSLGQGLEFLIYFQGNSAPDKSGLPSDRFSAERTGGSVSTLTIQRTQQEDSAVYLCASSLGSAGLGYEQYFGPGTRLTVT.